These 25 T cell receptor beta chains share one sample of origin, sequenced in a study of shared clonotypes between healthy human individuals. Repertoires were generated with immunoSEQ multiplex PCR, while TCRdb's copy carries only in-frame clones and drops some. The table lists around 2,000,000 clones, just under 95% of them singletons, with 1.1% in the top ten. CD45RO-negative, CCR7-positively selected cells formed the naive CD8 fraction, excluding terminally differentiated effector memory CD45RA+ cells. The sample taken for sequencing was naive CD8+ T cells sorted from blood. Every receptor here comes from a man aged 18 to 29 in good health.

This clone appeared a few times. J is TRBJ2-5 and V is TRBV6-1; 14 bases agree with TRBD2. The junction had 7 bases not matched to a gene; V was cut back by 8 bases and J by 5 bases. Per germline, CDR1 MNHNS and CDR2 SASEGT. This CDR3 is built from 15 residues. The CDR3 nucleotides are TGTGCCAGCCGAGCAGGGACTAGCGGGAGTGAGACCCAGTACTTC. Translated: CASRAGTSGSETQYF.

A few counts support this clone. The J gene is TRBJ2-1, the V gene TRBV27; 7 bases are a match to TRBD2. Germline-derived CDR1 and CDR2 are MNHEY and SMNVEV (reference sequence). The CDR3 is 17 amino acids. J gave up 7 bases and V 4 bases, and 16 bases lay outside the gene matches. DNA for the CDR3: TGTGCCAGCAGTTGGGTAGGGAGGGCCCCTGAAAGGAATGAGCAGTTCTTC. This codes for CASSWVGRAPERNEQFF.

This chain joins TRBV6-5 and TRBJ2-1, with D hard to call. Trimming took off 2 bases at V and 7 bases at J, with 6 bases between the two ends. This CDR3 has 12 amino acids. CDR1 is MNHEY and CDR2 is SVGAGI in the germline V gene. The DNA of the CDR3 is TGTGCCAGCAGTTACGATTGGAATGAGCAGTTCTTC. Residues: CASSYDWNEQFF.

The chain employs TRBV19 and TRBJ2-7; no clear D gene. The length of the CDR3 is 15 residues. The ends were cut back, 3 bases at V and 1 base at J, with 13 bases in the middle. Germline V gene sequence: CDR1 LNHDA, CDR2 SQIVND (reference sequence). CDR3 DNA: TGTGCCAGTAGTATTTCGGTGGGCACATCCTACGAGCAGTACTTC. Encoded protein: CASSISVGTSYEQYF.

The chain couples TRBV5-5 to TRBJ1-1; the D gene is possibly TRBD1 (6 bases). The V gene lost 0 bases and the J gene lost 3 bases, with 12 bases spanning the gap. Germline CDR1 is SGHKS and CDR2 is YYEKEE (reference sequence). The CDR3 is 15 residues long. The CDR3 reads CASSLEGGSYTEAFF. DNA for the CDR3: TGTGCCAGCAGCTTGGAAGGGGGATCCTACACTGAAGCTTTCTTT.

CDR3 protein: CASSLIGTGIDGYTF. CDR3 bases: TGTGCCAGCAGCTTGATTGGGACAGGGATAGATGGCTACACCTTC. The V gene is TRBV5-4, the J gene TRBJ1-2; 9 bases align to TRBD1. The junction had 7 bases not matched to a gene; V was cut back by 1 base and J by 6 bases. Germline values: CDR1 SGHNT, CDR2 YYREEE (reference sequence). The CDR3 contains 15 residues.

The chain has TRBV30 and TRBJ2-6; 8 bases map to TRBD2. J gave up 1 base and V 3 bases, and 8 bases lay outside the gene matches. This CDR3 has 17 residues. Germline V CDR1 and CDR2: GTSNPN, SVGIG (reference sequence). In DNA form, the CDR3 reads TGTGCCTGGAGGCTGCCTGGCGGGGGGTCTGGGGCCAACGTCCTGACTTTC. Encoded protein: CAWRLPGGGSGANVLTF.

The chain uses TRBV4-2 and TRBJ2-1, with a possible D match to TRBD2 (6 bases). Looked up from germline, CDR1 is LGHNA and CDR2 is YNFKEQ. The CDR3 is made up of 14 amino acids. The V end lost 1 base, the J end lost 8 bases, and 12 bases lay between the germline ends. The CDR3 loop is CASSQVVAGYEQFF. The CDR3 nucleotides read TGTGCCAGCAGCCAAGTCGTCGCGGGATATGAGCAGTTCTTC.

This clone was counted once. The chain is built from TRBV2 and TRBJ1-2; 10 bases agree with TRBD1. Germline trimming cut 6 bases from V and 4 bases from J; bases unmatched to any gene: 14. CDR1 is SNHLY and CDR2 is FYNNEI in the germline V gene. The CDR3 runs to 17 residues. CDR3 in DNA: TGTGCCAGCAGGGAAAACCCGGGACAGGGGACTGGCTATGGCTACACCTTC. Encoded protein: CASRENPGQGTGYGYTF.

This rearrangement joins TRBV7-2 to TRBJ2-7, with D possibly being TRBD1 (6 bases). This CDR3 region has 13 residues. Trimming removed 5 bases from V and 8 bases from J, with 16 bases in between. The germline V gene encodes CDR1 SGHTA and CDR2 FQGNSA. As DNA, the CDR3 is TGTGCCAGCAGCCTAGGGGGAAGGGCTCAGCAGTACTTC. This codes for CASSLGGRAQQYF.

The J gene is TRBJ2-7, the V gene TRBV5-4; D gene uncertain. Trimming removed 2 bases from V and 0 bases from J, with 12 bases in between. CDR1 and CDR2 (germline): SGHNT, YYREEE (reference sequence). The CDR3 contains 15 residues. The CDR3 sequence is CASSFGQAGSYEQYF. CDR3 coding DNA: TGTGCCAGCAGCTTCGGTCAGGCCGGCTCCTACGAGCAGTACTTC.

V is TRBV29-1 and J is TRBJ2-3; TRBD2 matches 11 bases. Germline V gene lookup returns CDR1 SQVTM and CDR2 ANQGSEA. This CDR3 comprises 15 residues. V shed 3 bases and J 5 bases; nucleotides not matched to a gene: 7. Here the CDR3 reads CSVDIAGGPGDTQYF. CDR3 nucleotide sequence: TGCAGCGTTGATATAGCGGGAGGGCCAGGAGATACGCAGTATTTT.

The V gene is TRBV29-1, the J gene TRBJ2-7, with 15 bases matching TRBD2. With 0 bases clipped from V and 5 bases from J, the junction kept 2 bases outside the gene matches. The CDR3 has 15 residues. Germline CDR1 is SQVTM and CDR2 is ANQGSEA. The CDR3 DNA follows: TGCAGCGTTGAAGACGGGACTAGCGGGAGGCACGAGCAGTACTTC. Translation: CSVEDGTSGRHEQYF.

The V and J genes are TRBV25-1 and TRBJ1-1; D is ambiguous. This CDR3 spans 14 amino acids. Germline V CDR1 and CDR2: MGHDK, SYGVNS. Between the trimmed V and J ends, which lost 2 bases and 6 bases, there was a span of 13 bases. CDR3 nucleotides: TGTGCCAGCAGTGAAGATGGTGGTGGGGCTGAAGCTTTCTTT. This sequence encodes CASSEDGGGAEAFF.

This clone has just one count. This chain links TRBV7-9 with TRBJ2-1; D possibly corresponds to TRBD1 (5 bases). This CDR3 spans 13 amino acids. CDR1 and CDR2 (germline): SEHNR, FQNEAQ (reference sequence). V lost 1 base and J 9 bases, leaving 10 bases between the germline ends. CDR3 nucleotide sequence: TGTGCCAGCAGCTTAGAGACAGTTATTGAGCAGTTCTTC. Its protein is CASSLETVIEQFF. Full variable domain (remainder filled in from reference TRBV7-9 and TRBJ2-1): DTGVSQNPRHKITKRGQNVTFRCDPISEHNRLYWYRQTLGQGPEFLTYFQNEAQLEKSRLLSDRFSAERPKGSFSTLEIQRTEQGDSAMYLCASSLETVIEQFFGPGTRLTVL.

The chain has TRBV28 and TRBJ2-7, with 7 bases matching TRBD1. The CDR3 has 14 residues. The trim removed 7 bases at V and 4 bases at J, leaving 10 bases unmatched. Per the germline V gene, CDR1 is MDHEN and CDR2 is SYDVKM. The CDR3 spells CASTETGLSYEQYF. The CDR3 nucleotides are TGTGCCAGCACCGAGACAGGGTTATCTTACGAGCAGTACTTC.

V and J are TRBV27 and TRBJ2-3, with D hard to call. V lost 5 bases, J lost 3 bases, and 18 bases lay in between. This CDR3 contains 16 residues. Germline CDR1 is MNHEY and CDR2 is SMNVEV (reference sequence). CDR3 DNA: TGTGCCAGCAGTCCCCTCGGGTCCCTGGGGACAGATACGCAGTATTTT. Amino acids: CASSPLGSLGTDTQYF.

The chain is built from TRBV13 and TRBJ1-2; possible D gene TRBD1, 5 bases. This CDR3 has 14 residues. V shed 0 bases and J shed 8 bases, with 13 bases lying between them. Germline values: CDR1 PRHDT, CDR2 FYEKMQ (reference sequence). The CDR3 here is CASSLGKTAKGYTF. In nucleotides, the CDR3 is TGTGCCAGCAGCTTAGGGAAGACAGCAAAAGGCTACACCTTC.

This chain links TRBV28 with TRBJ2-2; D is possibly TRBD2 (6 bases). This CDR3 comprises 14 residues. Germline CDR1 and CDR2: MDHEN and SYDVKM. Trimming took 8 bases from V and 2 from J, leaving 12 bases between them. This CDR3 reads CASVEAGNTGELFF. The DNA for the CDR3 is TGTGCCAGCGTAGAGGCGGGAAACACCGGGGAGCTGTTTTTT.

V is TRBV27 and J is TRBJ2-1, with D tentatively TRBD2 (6 bases). CDR3 length equals 16 residues. V was pared by 2 bases and J by 4 bases, with 15 bases between. Germline V gives CDR1 MNHEY, CDR2 SMNVEV (reference sequence). The CDR3 loop reads CASSLDGGTLYNEQFF. CDR3 in DNA: TGTGCCAGCAGTTTAGACGGCGGGACCCTGTACAATGAGCAGTTCTTC.

The chain uses TRBV6-1 and TRBJ2-1, with unresolved D. Trimming cost V 4 bases and J 8 bases, with 9 bases left between them. There are 12 residues in the CDR3. CDR1 is MNHNS, CDR2 SASEGT, per germline. This CDR3 is CASSGWLDEQFF. The CDR3 DNA reads as TGTGCCAGCAGTGGATGGTTAGATGAGCAGTTCTTC.

This chain joins TRBV29-1 and TRBJ2-3, with TRBD2 identical over 9 bases. Germline V CDR1 and CDR2: SQVTM, ANQGSEA. V lost 2 bases and J lost 5; bases outside the gene matches: 8. There are 15 residues in the CDR3. CDR3 sequence reads: CSVELAGDYEDTQYF. The CDR3 DNA is TGCAGCGTTGAATTAGCGGGAGATTACGAAGATACGCAGTATTTT.

Regarding this clone: This same CDR3 is encoded by further DNA sequences in the sample. The genes are TRBV6-5 and TRBJ1-1; D may be TRBD1 (5 bases). The CDR3 covers 12 residues. Looked up from germline, CDR1 is MNHEY and CDR2 is SVGAGI. Trimming cost V 2 bases and J 5 bases, with 6 bases left between them. CDR3 nucleotide sequence: TGTGCCAGCAGTTACGGGGGAACTGAAGCTTTCTTT. This codes for CASSYGGTEAFF.

This chain connects TRBV30 to TRBJ1-6; D unclear. This CDR3 contains 16 residues. Per the germline V gene, CDR1 is GTSNPN and CDR2 is SVGIG (reference sequence). Trimming removed 3 bases at V and 3 bases at J, with 15 bases between. Here the CDR3 reads CAWRSYDGDYNSPLHF. CDR3 nucleotides: TGTGCCTGGAGATCATACGACGGTGACTATAATTCACCCCTCCACTTT.

V usage is TRBV29-1 and J usage is TRBJ2-3; 8 positions agree with TRBD1. V lost 4 bases, J lost 1 base, and 13 bases stayed unmatched. This CDR3 spans 17 amino acids. The germline V gene encodes CDR1 SQVTM and CDR2 ANQGSEA. CDR3 nucleotides: TGCAGCGTTGGATTCGGGACAGGTCTATTTGGCACAGATACGCAGTATTTT. This translates into CSVGFGTGLFGTDTQYF.